The 30 T cell receptor beta chains below come from one sample, sequenced in a study of T cell repertoires in aging, cancer and after chemotherapy. Peripheral blood genomic DNA, not sorted cells or RNA, was the template. Multiplex touch-down PCR with TRB-A/B primers amplified rearranged V-D-J TRB sequences. TCRdb processed the multiplex PCR reads anew with MiXCR; each CDR3 protein has one entry. The sample comprises around 410 distinct CDR3 sequences, about 35% of which are singletons, and 67% rests with the top ten. The sequenced sample consisted of blood. The receptors shown here come from a human donor with a solid tumor.

The chain links TRBV12-3 or TRBV12-4 to TRBJ1-5, with 7 bases aligning to TRBD1. V was clipped by 6 bases and J by 4 bases; unmatched bases: 6. This CDR3 region has 14 residues. The CDR3 DNA reads TGTGCCAGCAGCCAAGGGACAGCGAATCAGCCCCAGCATTTT. Translating it yields CASSQGTANQPQHF.

This clonotype qualifies as medium-sized. The V gene is TRBV27, the J gene TRBJ2-1, with D unresolved. The CDR3 sequence is 14 residues long. Germline V gene lookup returns CDR1 MNHEY and CDR2 SMNVEV (reference sequence). The V and J ends lost 8 bases and 7 bases respectively, with 18 bases between them. CDR3 residues: CASGLWAQDNEQFF. CDR3 DNA: TGTGCCAGCGGGTTGTGGGCCCAGGATAATGAGCAGTTCTTC.

The chain carries TRBV4-2 and TRBJ2-3; weak D call: TRBD2 (6 bases). Germline V gene sequence: CDR1 LGHNA, CDR2 YNFKEQ. V was shortened by 4 bases and J by 2 bases, with 19 bases between the two germline ends. The length of the CDR3 is 17 residues. CDR3 DNA: TGTGCCAGCAGCCGAAAACTGGGACTGACTCTCACAGATACGCAGTATTTT. Translation: CASSRKLGLTLTDTQYF.

This clonotype is medium-sized in the sample. J is TRBJ1-5 and V is TRBV6-6; D might be TRBD1 (5 bases). From germline, CDR1 is MNHNY and CDR2 SVGAGI (reference sequence). The ends were cut back, 6 bases at V and 1 base at J, with 7 bases in the middle. CDR3 length: 13 amino acids. CDR3 amino acids: CASRRQSNQPQHF. The CDR3 region has the DNA TGTGCCAGCAGGCGACAGAGCAATCAGCCCCAGCATTTT.

By proportion, this clonotype is medium-sized (0.01 to 0.1%). The J gene is TRBJ2-3, the V gene TRBV6-4; 8 bases fit TRBD2. The CDR3 is made up of 16 amino acids. CDR1 is MRHNA and CDR2 is SNTAGT in the germline V gene. Trimming cost V 3 bases and J 2 bases; bases outside gene matches: 7. For the CDR3, the DNA is TGTGCCAGCAGTGATTCACCGACTAGCGTCACAGATACGCAGTATTTT. Protein: CASSDSPTSVTDTQYF.

In its sample, this clonotype was seen a few times. V is TRBV12-5 and J is TRBJ2-3; 9 bases are a match to TRBD2. From germline, CDR1 is LGHNT and CDR2 FRNRAP. This CDR3 has 16 residues. Trimming removed 7 bases from V and 0 bases from J; junction bases left unmatched: 8. CDR3 coding DNA: TGTGCTAGTGCCCCCGGACTAGCGCCAAGCACAGATACGCAGTATTTT. Amino acids: CASAPGLAPSTDTQYF.

This clonotype was found once. The rearrangement links TRBV5-6 to TRBJ2-1, with 8 bases fitting TRBD2. The CDR3 is 12 amino acids. Germline assignment: CDR1 SGHDT and CDR2 YYEEEE. The V segment lost 7 bases and the J segment 3 bases; nucleotides outside the gene matches: 0. This chain's CDR3 is CASAGGYNEQFF. The CDR3 DNA is TGTGCCAGCGCGGGGGGCTACAATGAGCAGTTCTTC.

The rearrangement joins TRBV30 to TRBJ1-2; 7 bases are a match to TRBD1. V dropped 0 bases and J dropped 5; count of bases not matched to a gene: 12. The V gene's germline CDR1 is GTSNPN and CDR2 SVGIG (reference sequence). The CDR3 sequence is 16 residues long. CDR3 coding DNA: TGTGCCTGGAGTGTCCCCCCCTCCGACAGGGCTTATGGCTACACCTTC. Amino acids: CAWSVPPSDRAYGYTF.

In its sample, this clonotype is large. This chain uses TRBV24-1 with TRBJ2-1, with D possibly being TRBD1 or TRBD2 (5 bases each). There are 13 residues in the CDR3. Germline assignment: CDR1 KGHDR and CDR2 SFDVKD. V lost 4 bases, J lost 15 bases, and 18 bases lay in between. The CDR3 sequence is CATSETWDPALFF. The DNA of the CDR3 is TGTGCCACCAGTGAGACCTGGGACCCAGCCCTGTTCTTC.

CDR3 in DNA: TGTGCCAGCAGGACGGGAGGGCCACCCTACGAGCAGTACTTC. It is translated as CASRTGGPPYEQYF. The chain carries TRBV6-5 and TRBJ2-7, with TRBD2 identical over 8 bases. V shed 6 bases, J shed 2 bases, and the junction held 6 bases outside the gene matches. The CDR3 extends over 14 amino acids. Germline V gene data show CDR1 as MNHEY and CDR2 as SVGAGI.

The chain uses TRBV7-2 and TRBJ2-3; possibly TRBD2 for D (5 bases). The CDR3 covers 13 residues. Trimming removed 5 bases from V and 5 bases from J, with 11 bases in between. Germline loops: CDR1 SGHTA, CDR2 FQGNSA. Here the CDR3 DNA reads TGTGCCAGCAGCACGGACTGGGGAGATACGCAGTATTTT. Protein: CASSTDWGDTQYF.

With respect to this clonotype: This clone may be a read error of a much larger clone one base away. The J gene is TRBJ2-1, the V gene TRBV6-4, with D possibly being TRBD2 (6 bases). V gave up 5 bases and J gave up 0 bases, with 11 bases separating them. From germline, CDR1 is MRHNA and CDR2 SNTAGT. The CDR3 loop spans 15 amino acids. The CDR3 DNA reads as TGTGCCAGCAGTAATCGCGGGGACTCCTACAATGAGCAGTTCTTC. Its translation is CASSNRGDSYNEQFF.

By sample share, this clonotype is large (0.1 to 1%). The rearrangement uses TRBV6-1 and TRBJ2-3; D gene ambiguous. The CDR3 totals 15 residues. Germline loops: CDR1 MNHNS, CDR2 SASEGT. Between the trimmed V and J ends, which lost 1 base and 4 bases, there was a span of 12 bases. The CDR3 DNA follows: TGTGCCAGCAGTGAAGGGGTGACTCAGGCAGATACGCAGTATTTT. Its protein product is CASSEGVTQADTQYF.

About this clonotype itself: This could be a read error, since a much larger clone is one nucleotide away. The chain carries TRBV6-4 and TRBJ2-1; D is possibly TRBD2 (6 bases). The CDR3 covers 15 residues. Germline V gene lookup returns CDR1 MRHNA and CDR2 SNTAGT. CDR3 protein: CASSDSGGSCNEQFF. The DNA for the CDR3 is TGTGCCAGCAGTGACTCGGGAGGCTCCTGCAATGAGCAGTTCTTC.

This clonotype qualifies as large. The chain employs TRBV15 and TRBJ2-7; D remains ambiguous. The CDR3 spans 16 residues. CDR1 is LNHNV and CDR2 is YYDKDF in the germline V gene (reference sequence). V was trimmed by 5 bases and J by 0 bases, leaving 17 bases between them. CDR3 sequence: CATSPPRSPTSYEQYF. The CDR3 DNA sequence: TGTGCCACCAGCCCTCCCCGGTCTCCAACCTCCTACGAGCAGTACTTC.

By sample share, this clonotype is medium-sized. The rearrangement joins TRBV20-1 to TRBJ2-7; 7 nucleotides agree with TRBD2. From germline, CDR1 is DFQATT and CDR2 SNEGSKA (reference sequence). The CDR3 has 13 amino acids. The ends lost 4 bases at V and 4 bases at J; junction bases unmatched: 7. CDR3 loop: CSATGLDGYEQYF. The CDR3, as DNA: TGCAGTGCTACCGGACTAGACGGATACGAGCAGTACTTC.

The rearrangement uses TRBV5-4 and TRBJ2-5, with D hard to call. CDR1 and CDR2 from the germline V gene are SGHNT and YYREEE (reference sequence). Deletions cut 1 base from V and 5 bases from J, with 9 bases between. CDR3 length: 13 residues. CDR3 DNA sequence: TGTGCCAGCAGCTTGAACGCGGAGGAGACCCAGTACTTC. It encodes CASSLNAEETQYF. The full variable domain, in which reference TRBV5-4 and TRBJ2-5 provide the parts outside the CDR3, is ETGVTQSPTHLIKTRGQQVTLRCSSQSGHNTVSWYQQALGQGPQFIFQYYREEENGRGNFPPRFSGLQFPNYSSELNVNALELDDSALYLCASSLNAEETQYFGPGTRLLVL.

The chain links TRBV14 to TRBJ2-1; 12 bases line up with TRBD1. This CDR3 has 16 amino acids. Germline lookup yields CDR1 SGHDN and CDR2 FVKESK. The trim removed 4 bases at V and 8 bases at J, leaving 9 bases unmatched. The CDR3 sequence: CASSPPPGQGADEQFF. In nucleotides, the CDR3 is TGTGCCAGCAGCCCCCCTCCGGGACAGGGGGCGGATGAGCAGTTCTTC.

As regards this clonotype: An end of the junction differs from the germline gene, which may be a read error. The CDR3 protein is CASSMSQGDSSGNTIYF. The CDR3 region has the DNA TGCGCCAGCAGCATGTCTCAGGGGGACAGCTCTGGAAACACCATATATTTT. The chain carries TRBV5-5 and TRBJ1-3, with 7 positions matching TRBD1. This CDR3 contains 17 residues. Germline V gene lookup returns CDR1 SGHKS and CDR2 YYEKEE (reference sequence).

A note on this clonotype: Possible read error: a much larger clone is one base away. The CDR3 sequence: CASSYSGTGGTKAFF. CDR3 nucleotides: TGTGCCAGCAGTTACTCGGGGACAGGGGGCACTAAAGCTTTCTTT. This sequence joins TRBV6-5 and TRBJ1-1, with TRBD1 matching 12 bases. Germline CDR1 reads MNHEY; CDR2 reads SVGAGI. CDR3 length: 15 residues.

Within the sample, this clonotype is large. This chain links TRBV6-5 with TRBJ2-2; D is unclear. V was cut by 6 bases and J by 2 bases, with 10 bases left in between. The V gene's germline CDR1 is MNHEY and CDR2 SVGAGI. The CDR3 has 14 amino acids. This CDR3 is CASRKHANTGELFF. The CDR3 DNA follows: TGTGCCAGCAGAAAACACGCTAACACCGGGGAGCTGTTTTTT.

The chain combines TRBV27 with TRBJ1-5; 7 nucleotides line up with TRBD1. Per the germline V gene, CDR1 is MNHEY and CDR2 is SMNVEV (reference sequence). This CDR3 has 14 amino acids. After removal of 3 bases from V and 7 bases from J, the junction contained 6 bases not matched to a gene. CDR3 in amino acids: CASSLGQGGQPQHF. The CDR3 DNA is TGTGCCAGCAGTTTGGGGCAGGGGGGACAGCCCCAGCATTTT.

About this clonotype itself: This could be a read error, since a much larger clone is one nucleotide away. The V gene is TRBV7-6, the J gene TRBJ2-1; D not certain. Germline V CDR1 and CDR2: SGHVS, FNYEAQ. The CDR3 spans 12 residues. CDR3 region: CASRLGLNEQFF. CDR3 coding DNA: TGTGCCAGCAGGTTAGGCCTAAATGAGCAGTTCTTC.

By share of the sample, this clonotype is large. This chain joins TRBV6-4 and TRBJ2-1, with TRBD2 as a possible D gene (5 bases). The CDR3 has 16 amino acids. The V gene lost 0 bases and the J gene lost 1 base, with 10 bases spanning the gap. The germline gives CDR1 MRHNA, CDR2 SNTAGT. The CDR3 DNA is TGTGCCAGCAGTGACTCTGGTGGGAGTTCCTACAATGAGCAGTTCTTC. Protein sequence: CASSDSGGSSYNEQFF.

The chain is built from TRBV4-1 and TRBJ1-2; TRBD1 might be the D (5 bases). This CDR3 spans 12 amino acids. Trimming took 1 base from V and 8 from J, leaving 8 bases between them. Germline CDR1 MGHRA, CDR2 YSYEKL. This CDR3 is CASSQGRDGYTF. In DNA, the CDR3 is TGCGCCAGCAGCCAAGGGAGGGACGGCTACACCTTC.

By share, this clonotype ranks as large (0.1 to 1%). The J gene is TRBJ1-5, the V gene TRBV5-6; 8 nucleotides align to TRBD1. The CDR3 runs to 13 residues. CDR1 and CDR2 (germline): SGHDT, YYEEEE. Losses at the gene ends were 0 bases for V and 7 bases for J; bases not matched to a gene: 0. This chain's CDR3 is CASSLDRGQPQHF. The CDR3 bases are TGTGCCAGCAGCTTGGACAGGGGGCAGCCCCAGCATTTT.

The genes are TRBV7-2 and TRBJ2-5, with 13 bases matching TRBD2. CDR1 and CDR2 (germline): SGHTA, FQGNSA. The CDR3 extends over 15 amino acids. V shed 5 bases and J 5 bases; nucleotides not matched to a gene: 5. CDR3 amino acids: CASSRTSGSGETQYF. The CDR3 coding sequence is TGTGCCAGCAGCCGGACTAGCGGGAGTGGGGAGACCCAGTACTTC.

This clonotype is classed as medium-sized. This chain links TRBV6-6 with TRBJ2-1, with 12 positions matching TRBD2. The germline V gene encodes CDR1 MNHNY and CDR2 SVGAGI (reference sequence). The CDR3 is made up of 18 amino acids. J lost 5 bases, V lost 2 bases, and 10 bases had no gene match. The DNA for the CDR3 is TGTGCCAGCAGTTACACGGGACTAGCGGGTTCCGGGAACAATGAGCAGTTCTTC. The encoded protein is CASSYTGLAGSGNNEQFF.

Details on this clonotype: At one end, the junction sequence differs from germline, possibly due to a read error. The chain employs TRBV11-1 and TRBJ1-4; D is unresolved. This CDR3 contains 14 residues. Per germline, CDR1 SGHAT and CDR2 FQDESV (reference sequence). The CDR3 region is CASTFGATNKKLFF. Written as DNA, the CDR3 is TGTGCCAGCACGTTTGGAGCCACTAATAAAAAACTGTTTTTT.

In its sample, this clonotype ranks as medium-sized. This chain joins TRBV5-5 and TRBJ1-4, with D possibly TRBD1 on 5 matching bases. CDR3 length equals 13 residues. Germline V CDR1 and CDR2: SGHKS, YYEKEE (reference sequence). The V end lost 0 bases, the J end lost 8 bases, and 8 bases lay between the germline ends. The CDR3 nucleotides are TGTGCCAGCAGCTTGGGGACAAAGGAAAAACTGTTTTTT. Its translation is CASSLGTKEKLFF.